The clone carrying this TCR beta chain was seen a few times. The germline CDR1 and CDR2 sequences are SGHKS and YYEKEE (reference sequence). CDR3 length: 13 residues. Trimming stripped 0 bases from V and 6 bases from J, with 6 bases between. This specimen belongs to a study of T-cell reconstitution after alpha-beta-depleted transplantation in children. This sample's TCRbeta library carried unique molecular identifier barcodes. TCRdb reprocessed the PCR reads via MiXCR and lists one record per CDR3 protein. The repertoire holds a few hundred thousand distinct CDR3 sequences, roughly an eighth seen once, with under 7% in the top ten.

This clonotype was obtained from a human donor who donated a stem cell graft to a child with combined immunodeficiency. The V and J genes are TRBV5-5 and TRBJ2-2, with no clear D. Specimen: PBMCs from the stem cell graft donor, collected from the stem cell graft. CDR3 residues: CASSLAESGELFF. CDR3 nucleotide sequence: TGTGCCAGCAGCTTGGCGGAGTCCGGGGAGCTGTTTTTT. Full variable domain (remainder filled in from reference TRBV5-5 and TRBJ2-2): DAGVTQSPTHLIKTRGQQVTLRCSPISGHKSVSWYQQVLGQGPQFIFQYYEKEERGRGNFPDRFSARQFPNYSSELNVNALLLGDSALYLCASSLAESGELFFGEGSRLTVL.